This T cell receptor beta chain was obtained from a study of T cell changes during pregnancy in multiple sclerosis. Clones were read by immunoSEQ multiplex PCR, and TCRdb kept only the in-frame ones, dropping some. This sample yields around 70,000 clones, of which around 90% are seen a single time; more than 1.3% belongs to the top ten. The TCR was taken from a female donor with multiple sclerosis, enrolled in a pregnancy study. The specimen comprised peripheral blood, sampled in the third trimester of pregnancy.

CDR3: CASSQQLGQTYGYTF. The CDR3 bases are TGCGCCAGCAGCCAACAGCTTGGACAGACCTATGGCTACACCTTC. The chain links TRBV4-1 to TRBJ1-2, with a weak D call TRBD1 (6 bases). Germline V gives CDR1 MGHRA, CDR2 YSYEKL. CDR3 length equals 15 residues. Trimming took 2 bases from V and 4 from J, leaving 14 bases between them.